One sample yielded the 24 T cell receptor beta chains listed below, sequenced in a study of T cells after yellow fever vaccination. MiXCR, run by TCRdb on the 5' RACE reads, gives a single entry per CDR3 protein. This sample has hundreds of thousands of distinct CDR3 sequences, with around 3.6% found just once. Sample: PBMCs, taken on the day of the yellow fever booster vaccination. The receptors here all came from a man between 18 and 29 years old who received the YFV17D yellow fever vaccine.

This clonotype occurred many times. The chain joins TRBV20-1 to TRBJ2-2; 10 bases are shared with TRBD2. The CDR3 has 14 residues. Germline loops: CDR1 DFQATT, CDR2 SNEGSKA (reference sequence). V trimming: 0 bases; J trimming: 9 bases; junction bases outside the gene matches: 4. The CDR3 here is CSARDLSGGRELFF. The CDR3 region has the DNA TGCAGTGCTAGAGATCTTAGCGGGGGGCGGGAGCTGTTTTTT.

This chain connects TRBV27 to TRBJ1-2; weak D call: TRBD1 (6 bases). V was pared by 5 bases and J by 7 bases, with 11 bases between. CDR1 and CDR2 from the germline V gene are MNHEY and SMNVEV (reference sequence). This CDR3 spans 12 amino acids. CDR3 bases: TGTGCCAGCAGTACAGGGATTGGTGGCTACACCTTC. It codes for CASSTGIGGYTF.

This clonotype was observed many times. The junction and the germline gene differ at one end; a read error may be behind it. The chain joins TRBV5-1 to TRBJ1-1; no clear D. This CDR3 has 15 residues. The germline gives CDR1 SGHRS, CDR2 YFSETQ. CDR3 loop: CASSFPRGENAEAFF. DNA for the CDR3: TGCGCCAGCAGCTTCCCCCGGGGAGAGAACGCTGAAGCTTTCTTT.

This clonotype appeared many times. The rearrangement joins TRBV5-6 to TRBJ1-5; perhaps TRBD1 as D (5 bases). Germline-derived CDR1 and CDR2 are SGHDT and YYEEEE. Trimming left V 1 base short and J 4 bases short, with 12 bases between. The CDR3 has 15 amino acids. The CDR3 is CASSLTGKGNQPQHF. CDR3 nucleotides: TGTGCCAGCAGCTTGACGGGGAAGGGGAATCAGCCCCAGCATTTT.

In this sample, this clonotype turned up many times. The gene calls are TRBV20-1 and TRBJ2-5, with 9 positions matching TRBD1. The germline V gene has CDR1 DFQATT and CDR2 SNEGSKA (reference sequence). This CDR3 contains 13 residues. J gave up 1 base and V 4 bases, and 1 base lay outside the gene matches. The DNA for the CDR3 is TGCAGTGCTACGGGACAGGGCCAAGAGACCCAGTACTTC. It encodes CSATGQGQETQYF.

This clonotype was found a few times. The rearrangement links TRBV20-1 to TRBJ2-7; 11 bases agree with TRBD1. Germline V gives CDR1 DFQATT, CDR2 SNEGSKA (reference sequence). With V trimmed by 5 bases and J by 5 bases, 5 bases remained unmatched. The CDR3 is 13 amino acids. The CDR3 DNA reads TGCAGTGCTTTTCGGACAGGGGGCCACGAGCAGTACTTC. Protein: CSAFRTGGHEQYF.

This clonotype was seen more than once but under ten times. CDR3 loop: CASSHPGVTNYGYTF. The CDR3 DNA reads TGTGCCAGCAGCCACCCAGGAGTAACCAACTATGGCTACACCTTC. V and J are TRBV3-1 and TRBJ1-2; D is unclear. CDR1 LGHDT and CDR2 YNNKEL come from the germline V gene (reference sequence). The CDR3 consists of 15 residues. The V and J ends lost 3 bases and 2 bases respectively, with 13 bases between them.

The chain employs TRBV5-1 and TRBJ2-1; tentative D call: TRBD2 (6 bases). There are 12 residues in the CDR3. Deletions cut 7 bases from V and 9 bases from J, with 14 bases between. Looked up from germline, CDR1 is SGHRS and CDR2 is YFSETQ. The chain's CDR3 is CASWEEVTEQFF. In DNA form, the CDR3 reads TGCGCCAGCTGGGAGGAGGTCACTGAGCAGTTCTTC.

This clonotype was seen a handful of times. The chain carries TRBV11-2 and TRBJ1-1, with unresolved D. The CDR3 consists of 15 residues. Germline V gene sequence: CDR1 SGHAT, CDR2 FQNNGV. Trimming took 1 base from V and 1 from J, leaving 10 bases between them. This CDR3 is CASSLVLPTNTEAFF. DNA of the CDR3: TGTGCCAGCAGCTTAGTTCTCCCGACGAACACTGAAGCTTTCTTT.

This clonotype appeared many times. V is TRBV5-1 and J is TRBJ1-2; 9 bases are shared with TRBD1. V lost 4 bases and J lost 7; bases outside the gene matches: 5. CDR3 length: 13 residues. Per the germline V gene, CDR1 is SGHRS and CDR2 is YFSETQ. Here the CDR3 reads CASSRTGEGGYTF. The CDR3 nucleotides read TGCGCCAGCAGCCGGACAGGGGAAGGTGGCTACACCTTC.

This clonotype has more than one count but fewer than ten. This sequence joins TRBV20-1 and TRBJ1-4; 9 nucleotides align to TRBD1. V gave up 5 bases and J gave up 8 bases; unmatched junction bases: 6. The CDR3 sequence is 13 residues long. The germline V gene has CDR1 DFQATT and CDR2 SNEGSKA (reference sequence). CDR3 nucleotide sequence: TGCAGTGCTCGGACAGGGGTGGCGGAAAAACTGTTTTTT. Translation: CSARTGVAEKLFF.

This clonotype was seen many times. This chain links TRBV7-8 with TRBJ2-1; D gene ambiguous. Germline CDR1 is SGHVS and CDR2 is FQNEAQ. The CDR3 runs to 11 residues. The V end lost 4 bases, the J end lost 10 bases, and 8 bases lay between the germline ends. For the CDR3, the DNA is TGTGCCAGCAGCTCACCGTCGGAGCAGTTCTTC. Its translation is CASSSPSEQFF.

This clonotype was recorded many times. The gene calls are TRBV27 and TRBJ1-6, with 11 bases aligning to TRBD1. Germline V CDR1 and CDR2: MNHEY, SMNVEV (reference sequence). The CDR3 runs to 17 residues. V dropped 5 bases and J dropped 10; count of bases not matched to a gene: 13. The CDR3: CASSPDRGRGGLSPLHF. The CDR3 DNA reads TGTGCCAGCAGTCCGGACAGGGGGCGCGGAGGCTTGTCACCCCTCCACTTT.

This clonotype was detected a few times. The chain uses TRBV27 and TRBJ2-7; 8 bases agree with TRBD1. The CDR3 runs to 13 residues. From germline, CDR1 is MNHEY and CDR2 SMNVEV (reference sequence). V lost 3 bases, J lost 3 bases, and 1 base stayed unmatched. DNA for the CDR3: TGTGCCAGCAGTTTCGACAGGGGCTACGAGCAGTACTTC. This translates into CASSFDRGYEQYF.

The chain links TRBV14 to TRBJ1-5; D is perhaps TRBD1 (5 bases). V lost 0 bases and J 4 bases, leaving 13 bases between the germline ends. The CDR3 runs 16 residues. CDR1 and CDR2 (germline): SGHDN, FVKESK. In DNA, the CDR3 is TGTGCCAGCAGCCAAGATCCTCGACAGTTAAATCAGCCCCAGCATTTT. It specifies CASSQDPRQLNQPQHF. Supplemented by reference TRBV14 and TRBJ1-5, the full variable domain reads EAGVTQFPSHSVIEKGQTVTLRCDPISGHDNLYWYRRVMGKEIKFLLHFVKESKQDESGMPNNRFLAERTGGTYSTLKVQPAELEDSGVYFCASSQDPRQLNQPQHFGDGTRLSIL.

A few counts support this clonotype. V is TRBV7-9 and J is TRBJ1-1, with D unclear. This CDR3 has 16 residues. The germline CDR1 and CDR2 sequences are SEHNR and FQNEAQ (reference sequence). Trimming took 3 bases from V and 0 from J, leaving 14 bases between them. The CDR3 loop reads CASSFGEGSMNTEAFF. The CDR3 bases are TGTGCCAGCAGCTTCGGAGAGGGCTCCATGAACACTGAAGCTTTCTTT. Combining the CDR3 with reference TRBV7-9 and TRBJ1-1 gives the whole variable domain DTGVSQNPRHKITKRGQNVTFRCDPISEHNRLYWYRQTLGQGPEFLTYFQNEAQLEKSRLLSDRFSAERPKGSFSTLEIQRTEQGDSAMYLCASSFGEGSMNTEAFFGQGTRLTVV.

This sequence joins TRBV19 and TRBJ1-4; D gene unclear. Deletions cut 10 bases from V and 3 bases from J, with 12 bases between. Per the germline V gene, CDR1 is LNHDA and CDR2 is SQIVND (reference sequence). The length of the CDR3 is 13 residues. CDR3 bases: TGTGCCACCCCCTCGCAGGCTAATGAAAAACTGTTTTTT. Encoded protein: CATPSQANEKLFF.

This clonotype was counted only a few times. V usage is TRBV6-5 and J usage is TRBJ2-2, with TRBD2 identical over 10 bases. The CDR3 spans 17 residues. In germline, CDR1 is MNHEY, CDR2 SVGAGI. Germline trimming cut 6 bases from V and 5 bases from J; bases unmatched to any gene: 12. The CDR3 loop is CASRGPGTSEETGELFF. CDR3 coding DNA: TGTGCCAGCAGAGGCCCCGGGACTAGCGAAGAAACCGGGGAGCTGTTTTTT.

This clonotype was counted many times. The rearrangement links TRBV7-9 to TRBJ2-7; no definite D call. V lost 5 bases to trimming and J lost 0 bases, with 5 bases between them. In germline, CDR1 is SEHNR, CDR2 FQNEAQ (reference sequence). The CDR3 is 12 residues long. The DNA for the CDR3 is TGTGCCAGCAGCCCCAGCTCCTACGAGCAGTACGTC. Translated: CASSPSSYEQYV.

This clonotype was picked up a small number of times. The chain couples TRBV12-3 or TRBV12-4 to TRBJ2-7, with TRBD2 identical over 10 bases. Trimming cost V 6 bases and J 2 bases; bases outside gene matches: 7. This CDR3 spans 15 amino acids. The DNA of the CDR3 is TGTGCCAGCAGACTTGGACTAGCGGCTGCCTACGAGCAGTACTTC. Translated: CASRLGLAAAYEQYF.

Many counts were recorded for this clonotype. This chain links TRBV5-1 with TRBJ2-3; D uncertain. Germline V gene sequence: CDR1 SGHRS, CDR2 YFSETQ. The CDR3 has 14 amino acids. V was pared by 4 bases and J by 3 bases, with 12 bases between. This chain's CDR3 is CASSRGSATDTQYF. In DNA, the CDR3 is TGCGCCAGCAGCCGCGGTTCTGCGACAGATACGCAGTATTTT. The full variable domain, its missing parts supplied by reference TRBV5-1 and TRBJ2-3, is KAGVTQTPRYLIKTRGQQVTLSCSPISGHRSVSWYQQTPGQGLQFLFEYFSETQRNKGNFPGRFSGRQFSNSRSEMNVSTLELGDSALYLCASSRGSATDTQYFGPGTRLTVL.

The V gene is TRBV30, the J gene TRBJ2-3; 7 positions match TRBD1. V gave up 3 bases and J gave up 1 base; unmatched junction bases: 10. Germline V gene data show CDR1 as GTSNPN and CDR2 as SVGIG (reference sequence). The CDR3 sequence is 16 residues long. The chain's CDR3 is CAWSPRKGAGTDTQYF. The CDR3 DNA follows: TGTGCCTGGAGCCCAAGGAAGGGGGCCGGCACAGATACGCAGTATTTT. The full variable domain, rest sourced from reference TRBV30 and TRBJ2-3, is SQTIHQWPATLVQPVGSPLSLECTVEGTSNPNLYWYRQAAGRGLQLLFYSVGIGQISSEVPQNLSASRPQDRQFILSSKKLLLSDSGFYLCAWSPRKGAGTDTQYFGPGTRLTVL.

This clonotype came up a few times. The rearrangement uses TRBV30 and TRBJ1-3; D uncertain. CDR1 and CDR2 (germline): GTSNPN, SVGIG (reference sequence). V lost 2 bases and J lost 0, with 8 bases in between. The CDR3 consists of 14 residues. The CDR3 DNA reads TGTGCCTGGAGTACAATAGCCTCTGGAAACACCATATATTTT. Residues: CAWSTIASGNTIYF.

This clonotype was seen a handful of times. The chain is built from TRBV15 and TRBJ2-2, with TRBD2 matching over 7 bases. With V trimmed by 1 base and J by 0 bases, 5 bases remained unmatched. The CDR3 has 17 residues. CDR1 and CDR2 from the germline V gene are LNHNV and YYDKDF (reference sequence). CDR3 bases: TGTGCCACCAGCAGAGCCCGGGGGAGGGCGAACACCGGGGAGCTGTTTTTT. It codes for CATSRARGRANTGELFF.